This T cell receptor (beta chain) was recorded in a study of CD8+CD57+ T cells in acquired aplastic anemia. The CDR3 contains 14 residues. Trimming shortened V by 6 bases and J by 2 bases, and 13 bases separated the two germline ends. CDR1 and CDR2 from the germline V gene are SEHNR and FQNEAQ (reference sequence). Genomic DNA served as template for TCR beta VDJ and CDR3 profiling. MiXCR, applied by TCRdb to the reads, yields one record per CDR3 protein. This sample carries 200,000 to 250,000 distinct CDR3 sequences, approximately 60% of them seen once, and the ten largest clones take less than 30%. This clonotype was observed at least ten times.

Input material: sorted CD4+, CD8+, or CD8+CD57+ T cells (not recorded which) from PBMCs. The rearrangement joins TRBV7-9 to TRBJ1-1; D uncertain. The TCR was taken from a human donor in good health. In DNA form, the CDR3 reads TGTGCCAGCAGACTCAGAGGATCCAACACTGAAGCTTTCTTT. Its translation is CASRLRGSNTEAFF.